One sample yielded the 29 T cell receptor beta chains listed below, sequenced in a study of molecular identifiers for immune sequencing clone quantification. TCRdb re-called the PCR reads with MiXCR, one entry per CDR3 protein. The data contain 60,000 to 80,000 distinct CDR3 sequences, about 18% of them singletons. Material: naive CD8+ T cells from blood, with Jurkat cell RNA spiked in. Indicated subset: FACS-sorted CD8+CD4-CCR7+CD45RA+ naive T cells. These receptors were taken from a human donor in good health. Some libraries in this study had Jurkat cell RNA spiked in.

The chain has TRBV20-1 and TRBJ2-1; D unresolved. This CDR3 comprises 15 residues. Per germline, CDR1 DFQATT and CDR2 SNEGSKA (reference sequence). Trimming shortened V by 0 bases and J by 0 bases, and 9 bases separated the two germline ends. CDR3: CSARDPEYSYNEQFF. The CDR3 nucleotides are TGCAGTGCTAGAGATCCGGAGTACTCCTACAATGAGCAGTTCTTC.

This clonotype appeared many times. V is TRBV4-1 and J is TRBJ2-6; D is uncertain. Trimming took 1 base from V and 2 from J, leaving 9 bases between them. The CDR3 loop spans 16 amino acids. Germline assignment: CDR1 MGHRA and CDR2 YSYEKL. This chain's CDR3 is CASSQALDTGANVLTF. The CDR3 coding sequence is TGCGCCAGCAGCCAAGCGCTCGACACTGGGGCCAACGTCCTGACTTTC.

This clonotype was recorded many times. One end of the junction varies from germline; a read error may be responsible. The rearrangement uses TRBV7-9 and TRBJ2-2, with 8 bases aligning to TRBD2. CDR3 length: 15 amino acids. Germline CDR1 is SEHNR and CDR2 is FQNEAQ (reference sequence). The CDR3 nucleotides are TGTGCCAGCAGGTTAGCGGGACTCAACACCGGGGAGCTGTTTTTT. Encoded protein: CASRLAGLNTGELFF.

This rearrangement joins TRBV11-2 to TRBJ2-1, with 9 bases matching TRBD1. J gave up 4 bases and V 3 bases, and 4 bases lay outside the gene matches. This CDR3 has 15 amino acids. Germline values: CDR1 SGHAT, CDR2 FQNNGV. The CDR3 is CASSFGTGNYNEQFF. The CDR3 nucleotides read TGTGCCAGCAGCTTCGGGACAGGGAATTACAATGAGCAGTTCTTC.

This clonotype has a handful of counts. Just one base apart from a much larger clone, this may be a read error. This likely comes from a read error, as the CDR3 has no conserved phenylalanine or tryptophan at its end. The chain recombines TRBV7-2 with TRBJ1-6; D uncertain. The CDR3 has 12 amino acids. Trimming removed 5 bases from V and 6 bases from J, with 5 bases in between. Germline V gene lookup returns CDR1 SGHTA and CDR2 FQGNSA. The CDR3 nucleotides are TGTGCCAGCAGCCGGTTTAATTCACCCCTCCACTCT. This codes for CASSRFNSPLHS.

This clonotype was found many times. This chain connects TRBV21-1 to TRBJ1-3; TRBD1, the table's D call, lacks a check against the DNA. TRBV21-1 is annotated as a pseudogene. CDR3 length: 20 residues. The CDR3 reads CASRLRRPRICRGSGNTIYF. DNA for the CDR3: TGTGCCAGCAGACTACGTAGACCTAGAATTTGCCGGGGCTCTGGAAACACCATATATTTT.

Regarding this clonotype: A read error may be the cause here, since a much bigger clone is one base away. Since the CDR3 does not end with the conserved phenylalanine or tryptophan, this likely comes from a read error. The V gene is TRBV5-1, the J gene TRBJ2-1, with unresolved D. V lost 3 bases and J lost 10, with 20 bases in between. The CDR3 spans 15 residues. In germline, CDR1 is SGHRS, CDR2 YFSETQ. The CDR3 protein is CASSSPDHIIWEQFL. The CDR3 DNA follows: TGCGCCAGCAGCTCTCCCGATCACATCATCTGGGAGCAGTTCCTC.

This clonotype was detected many times. The gene calls are TRBV9 and TRBJ1-5; D uncertain. The CDR3 sequence is 14 residues long. Germline V gene lookup returns CDR1 SGDLS and CDR2 YYNGEE. V was trimmed by 2 bases and J by 0 bases, leaving 6 bases between them. The CDR3 here is CASSVSDSNQPQHF. The CDR3 DNA reads TGTGCCAGCAGCGTTTCTGATAGCAATCAGCCCCAGCATTTT.

This clonotype was observed once. This may be a read error, as it is one base from a much larger clone. The J gene is TRBJ2-7, the V gene TRBV2; TRBD2 aligns across 14 bases. CDR1 is SNHLY, CDR2 FYNNEI, per germline. The CDR3 extends over 16 amino acids. The CDR3 bases are TGTGCCAGCAGGGAGGGACTAGCGGGAGAAGCCTACAAGCAGTACTTC. Translation: CASREGLAGEAYKQYF. Full variable domain (remainder filled in from reference TRBV2 and TRBJ2-7): EPEVTQTPSHQVTQMGQEVILRCVPISNHLYFYWYRQILGQKVEFLVSFYNNEISEKSEIFDDQFSVERPDGSNFTLKIRSTKLEDSAMYFCASREGLAGEAYKQYFGPGTRLTVT.

There are a few counts of this clonotype. The V and J genes are TRBV10-3 and TRBJ2-7, with TRBD2 as a possible D gene (6 bases). This CDR3 has 11 amino acids. CDR1 and CDR2 from the germline V gene are ENHRY and SYGVKD. Deletions cut 8 bases from V and 6 bases from J, with 11 bases between. The CDR3 loop is CAIGQGGEQYF. CDR3 nucleotides: TGTGCCATCGGCCAGGGAGGCGAGCAGTACTTC.

V gene TRBV7-2 combines with J gene TRBJ1-2; a possible D gene is TRBD1 (5 bases). CDR1 and CDR2 (germline): SGHTA, FQGNSA. The CDR3 spans 15 residues. V lost 5 bases and J lost 5, with 18 bases in between. This CDR3 is CASSPGGGRYYGYTF. The DNA of the CDR3 is TGTGCCAGCAGCCCAGGTGGGGGACGGTATTATGGCTACACCTTC.

This clonotype showed up many times. V and J are TRBV6-5 and TRBJ2-2; D might be TRBD1 (5 bases). Trimming left V 5 bases short and J 5 bases short, with 9 bases between. This CDR3 has 13 residues. Germline-derived CDR1 and CDR2 are MNHEY and SVGAGI. This CDR3 is CASSGSGTGELFF. The CDR3 DNA sequence: TGTGCCAGCAGTGGATCAGGGACCGGGGAGCTGTTTTTT.

This clonotype was detected ten times or more. This chain uses TRBV28 with TRBJ2-7; TRBD2 matches at 7 bases. In germline, CDR1 is MDHEN, CDR2 SYDVKM. The CDR3 is 16 amino acids. J was trimmed by 2 bases and V by 5 bases; bases with no gene match: 12. The CDR3 nucleotides are TGTGCCAGCAGTAAGGACGGGGCGGGAGTGACCTACGAGCAGTACTTC. Its translation is CASSKDGAGVTYEQYF.

This clonotype was found once. Sequence at one end of the junction differs from germline and may be a read error. This sequence joins TRBV5-6 and TRBJ2-7; TRBD2 matches at 10 bases. This CDR3 comprises 16 residues. Germline CDR1 is SGHDT and CDR2 is YYEEEE. CDR3 amino acids: CASSYLRKIAGGERYF. DNA of the CDR3: TGTGCCAGCAGCTACCTCCGCAAAATAGCGGGAGGAGAGCGGTACTTC.

Ten or more counts support this clonotype. The chain joins TRBV6-5 to TRBJ1-1, with 12 bases lining up with TRBD1. The CDR3 is made up of 14 amino acids. Germline trimming cut 6 bases from V and 7 bases from J; bases unmatched to any gene: 6. Germline values: CDR1 MNHEY, CDR2 SVGAGI. The CDR3 here is CASSLGTGGIEAFF. The CDR3 nucleotides are TGTGCCAGCAGCCTAGGGACAGGGGGCATTGAAGCTTTCTTT.

The chain uses TRBV11-3 and TRBJ2-3, with TRBD2 identical over 7 bases. CDR1 SGHNT and CDR2 YENEEA come from the germline V gene. The CDR3 runs to 14 residues. Unmatched junction bases numbered 0, after V lost 3 bases and J lost 0 bases. The CDR3 here is CASSFSGSTDTQYF. The CDR3 DNA is TGTGCCAGCAGCTTTAGCGGGAGCACAGATACGCAGTATTTT.

In regard to this clonotype: This sequence may be a read error, since a much larger clone differs from it by one base. Likely a read error: the CDR3 ends without its conserved phenylalanine or tryptophan. The rearrangement links TRBV11-2 to TRBJ2-1; D may be TRBD2 (6 bases). Germline loops: CDR1 SGHAT, CDR2 FQNNGV. V shed 1 base and J shed 5 bases, with 12 bases lying between them. The CDR3 is 15 residues long. CDR3 residues: CASSLGSGTHNEQFS. CDR3 sequence (DNA): TGTGCCAGCAGCTTAGGTTCCGGGACTCACAATGAGCAGTTCTCC.

The table lists this clonotype with many counts. This chain links TRBV7-6 with TRBJ2-1; D might be TRBD2 (6 bases). Germline V gene sequence: CDR1 SGHVS, CDR2 FNYEAQ. The CDR3 is 16 amino acids. V dropped 1 base and J dropped 9 bases, with 19 bases sitting between them. The DNA for the CDR3 is TGTGCCAGCAGCTTAGTCCCTAACCAACTAGCCGCTGAGCAGTTCTTC. Residues: CASSLVPNQLAAEQFF.

This clonotype was seen only a few times. Since a much larger clone is just one base distant, this may be a read error. The genes are TRBV28 and TRBJ1-2; TRBD1 matches at 7 bases. The CDR3 has 15 residues. Trimming took 10 bases from V and 0 from J; bases not matched to a gene: 11. The germline gives CDR1 MDHEN, CDR2 SYDVKM. The CDR3 DNA follows: TGTGCCACCATACCCAGGGGGGCCACTAACTATGGCTACACCTTC. Protein sequence: CATIPRGATNYGYTF.

This clonotype turned up a few times. The chain employs TRBV9 and TRBJ2-1; a possible D gene is TRBD1 (6 bases). This CDR3 is 14 amino acids long. CDR1 is SGDLS and CDR2 is YYNGEE in the germline V gene. Trimming took 0 bases from V and 6 from J, leaving 10 bases between them. The CDR3, as DNA: TGTGCCAGCAGCGTAGATCTGGGGGCCAATGAGCAGTTCTTC. Amino acid sequence: CASSVDLGANEQFF.

The chain links TRBV27 to TRBJ2-1; D gene unclear. The CDR3 consists of 15 residues. V was pared by 0 bases and J by 0 bases, with 6 bases between. Germline CDR1 reads MNHEY; CDR2 reads SMNVEV (reference sequence). DNA of the CDR3: TGTGCCAGCAGTTTATCTCGGACCTCCTACAATGAGCAGTTCTTC. Translation gives CASSLSRTSYNEQFF.

As regards this clonotype: A much larger clone sits a single nucleotide away, making a read error possible. The conserved phenylalanine or tryptophan is not found at the CDR3 terminus, so this likely reflects a read error. The CDR3 DNA sequence: TGCAGCGTTGAAGTTCGGGCAGGGTTGAATGAGCAGTTCCTC. This gives the protein CSVEVRAGLNEQFL. V and J are TRBV29-1 and TRBJ2-1; the D gene is possibly TRBD1 (5 bases). The CDR3 sequence is 14 residues long. The V and J ends lost 1 base and 7 bases respectively, with 14 bases between them. CDR1 and CDR2 (germline): SQVTM, ANQGSEA.

This clonotype was picked up many times. The chain employs TRBV27 and TRBJ2-3; D might be TRBD2 (5 bases). V was trimmed by 5 bases and J by 6 bases, leaving 15 bases between them. The CDR3 length is 14 residues. Germline V CDR1 and CDR2: MNHEY, SMNVEV (reference sequence). The CDR3 here is CASSPTLTRDTQYF. The DNA of the CDR3 is TGTGCCAGCAGTCCTACTCTCACTAGGGATACGCAGTATTTT.

This clonotype was observed many times. The chain couples TRBV7-2 to TRBJ1-2; D is perhaps TRBD1 (5 bases). V lost 3 bases to trimming and J lost 5 bases, with 10 bases between them. Germline CDR1 is SGHTA and CDR2 is FQGNSA. CDR3 length equals 13 residues. CDR3 amino acids: CASSFTGSYGYTF. CDR3 nucleotide sequence: TGTGCCAGCAGCTTTACAGGCTCTTATGGCTACACCTTC.

The chain recombines TRBV11-2 with TRBJ2-1; 9 nucleotides align to TRBD2. The V gene's germline CDR1 is SGHAT and CDR2 FQNNGV. The CDR3 spans 14 residues. Trimming at V came to 4 bases and at J to 7 bases, leaving 5 bases not matched to a gene. The CDR3 DNA reads as TGTGCCAGCAGCTCAGGACTAGCGCGGAATGAGCAGTTCTTC. It yields the protein CASSSGLARNEQFF.

This clonotype was observed a handful of times. This clone may be a read error of a much larger clone one base away. The chain is built from TRBV7-2 and TRBJ2-5; 11 bases agree with TRBD2. Germline V CDR1 and CDR2: SGHTA, FQGNSA. With 0 bases clipped from V and 5 bases from J, the junction kept 8 bases outside the gene matches. The CDR3 totals 17 residues. This CDR3 reads CASSLALAGGIQETQYF. The CDR3 nucleotides are TGTGCCAGCAGCTTAGCGTTAGCGGGAGGGATACAGGAGACCCAGTACTTC.

This clonotype was found many times. The chain uses TRBV7-9 and TRBJ1-1; D is unclear. V lost 0 bases and J lost 1, with 15 bases in between. Germline V gene lookup returns CDR1 SEHNR and CDR2 FQNEAQ (reference sequence). The CDR3 spans 17 residues. This CDR3 is CASSLALREDGNTEAFF. The CDR3 DNA is TGTGCCAGCAGCTTAGCGCTACGGGAGGACGGGAACACTGAAGCTTTCTTT.

This clonotype was observed many times. The rearrangement uses TRBV27 and TRBJ2-3; TRBD2 agrees at 16 bases. This CDR3 has 15 amino acids. Germline CDR1 is MNHEY and CDR2 is SMNVEV (reference sequence). The J segment lost 6 bases and the V segment lost 4 bases, leaving 1 base of the junction unmatched. As DNA, the CDR3 is TGTGCCAGCAGTTGGGGACTAGCGGGAGGGGATACGCAGTATTTT. It is translated as CASSWGLAGGDTQYF.

The rearrangement uses TRBV6-1 and TRBJ2-1; the D gene is possibly TRBD2 (6 bases). From germline, CDR1 is MNHNS and CDR2 SASEGT. The CDR3 length is 16 residues. V lost 8 bases, J lost 4 bases, and 21 bases lay in between. The CDR3 spells CASGGWFPDAYNEQFF. The CDR3 DNA follows: TGTGCCAGCGGGGGGTGGTTCCCGGATGCATACAATGAGCAGTTCTTC.